This TCR beta chain is drawn from a study of blood T cells in healthy people across ages. The CDR3 contains 15 residues. Germline V lookup: CDR1 SGHTA, CDR2 FQGNSA. V lost 1 base to trimming and J lost 0 bases, with 6 bases between them. A sample-barcoded 5' primer and a J-beta primer mix were used in a second PCR of roughly 7 to 11 cycles. Sequencing yielded, for each sample, at least 3 million paired-end reads carrying CDR3. TCRdb re-called the 5' RACE reads through MiXCR, storing one row per CDR3 protein. The data show approximately 1.5 million distinct CDR3 sequences, 42% seen once. This clonotype appeared a few times. Donors were systemically healthy Caucasian individuals from Russia aged about 6 to 95 years.

The sample comprised blood. The clonotype was recovered from a woman between 18 and 29 years old in good health. V is TRBV7-2 and J is TRBJ1-4; a weak D match, TRBD1 (5 bases). CDR3 protein: CASSLDRSTNEKLFF. The DNA of the CDR3 is TGTGCCAGCAGCTTAGACAGGTCAACTAATGAAAAACTGTTTTTT.